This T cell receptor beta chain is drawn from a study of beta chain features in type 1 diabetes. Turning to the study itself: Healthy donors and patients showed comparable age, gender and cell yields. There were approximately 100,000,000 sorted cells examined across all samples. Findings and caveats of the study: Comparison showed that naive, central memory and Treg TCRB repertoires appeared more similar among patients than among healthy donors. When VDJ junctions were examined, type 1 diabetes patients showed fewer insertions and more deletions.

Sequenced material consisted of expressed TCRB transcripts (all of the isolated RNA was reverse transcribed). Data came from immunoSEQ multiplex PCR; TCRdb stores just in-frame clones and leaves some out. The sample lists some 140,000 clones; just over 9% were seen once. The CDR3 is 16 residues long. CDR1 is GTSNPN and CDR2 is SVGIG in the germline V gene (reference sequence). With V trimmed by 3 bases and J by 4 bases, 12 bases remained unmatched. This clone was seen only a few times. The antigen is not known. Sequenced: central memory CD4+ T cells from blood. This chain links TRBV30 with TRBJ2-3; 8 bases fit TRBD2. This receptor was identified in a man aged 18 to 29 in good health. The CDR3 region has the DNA TGTGCCTGGAGCGCCGGCGCGGGGGGTCCTTCAGATACGCAGTATTTT. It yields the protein CAWSAGAGGPSDTQYF.